This record concerns one TCR beta chain sequence. The entry originates in a study of T cells expressing NK-cell markers. There are 15 residues in the CDR3. Per the germline V gene, CDR1 is SQVTM and CDR2 is ANQGSEA. TCRdb derives one entry per CDR3 protein from the 5' RACE reads, leaving out DNA. The sample totals around 470,000 distinct CDR3 sequences. This TCR came from a woman aged 45 to 65 in good health. The chain combines TRBV29-1 with TRBJ2-2; TCRdb's D call, TRBD1, is unchecked because there is no DNA. The sample consisted of blood T cells: a sorted CD56 or NKG2C T cell subset, CD4+ or CD8+ T cells, or bulk PBMC T cells (not recorded which). CDR3 residues: CSVVMGNRANGELFF.